This T cell receptor beta chain originates from a study of CD8+ T cells in alopecia areata (dated by TCRdb to 2016 to 2018). Broadly, across the study: Skin from C3H/HeJ donors with spontaneous alopecia (about 6-12 months old) was grafted onto female C3H/HeJ recipients aged roughly 6-11 weeks. Scalp clonality was compared among normal scalp (n=4), patchy alopecia areata scalp (n=8), and alopecia totalis/universalis scalp (n=8). RNA came from the PAXgene miRNA kit for fixed scalp, the miRNeasy kit for PBMCs, and the RNeasy kit for mouse skin. Scalp tissue and sorted CD4+ and CD8+ peripheral blood T cells from patchy and totalis/universalis alopecia areata patients and from healthy controls were covered by human TCRbeta sequencing. In both human patients and the C3H/HeJ mouse model, the study applied high-throughput TCRbeta sequencing to look at T cell clonal expansion in alopecia areata. Amplification of TCRbeta CDR3 regions was done by immunoSEQ multiplex PCR using 35 Vbeta forward primers and 13 Jbeta reverse primers. The paper as a whole reports these results and caveats: Shared TCR sequences between patients were less evident than in mice, which may be partly attributable to HLA diversity in the patient population. Higher clonality and more expanded CD8+ clones were observed in lesional scalp than in normal scalp, particularly in alopecia totalis/universalis, a finding suggestive of antigenic drive. Resident alphabeta T cells in normal human skin are also sequenced, complicating scalp TCR repertoire analysis, unlike mouse skin dominated by gammadelta T cells.

This clone was seen only a few times. It lacks a known antigen. In this entry, gene names and germline sequences are mouse ones. The CDR3 extends 4 residues past the end of the read, so its final part is completed from the germline J gene. Measured from the cysteine to the phenylalanine, the CDR3 is 13 residues long. The CDR3 was read in part: 27 bases, with the frame set at base 1. CDR1 NNHNN and CDR2 SYGAGS were looked up in the germline V gene (reference sequence). The receptor library was made with the immunoSEQ multiplex PCR assay. RNA was extracted from all samples and reverse transcribed into cDNA as template for TCR sequencing. SuperScript III was used to make first-strand cDNA, primed with a 2:1 mix of oligo-dT and random hexamers. A synthetic immune receptor repertoire was used to assess amplification bias, and residual bias was removed computationally. Libraries were sequenced on Illumina HiSeq with 60 bp reads covering the CDR3, read from J toward V. Under the source paper's analysis protocol: Raw reads were preprocessed for error removal, and CDR3 was defined according to IMGT conventions as running from the conserved cysteine to phenylalanine. To get clonality, Shannon entropy was normalized by log2 of the number of productive unique TCRs and the result was subtracted from 1. Whether each scalp clone was CD4 or CD8 was inferred by checking scalp TCRbeta sequences against the CD4 and CD8 repertoires from sorted blood. Sourced from immuneACCESS, this table was stored by TCRdb with only in-frame sequences that have V and J called. A share of the clones is absent; for the studies checked, an unresolved V gene accounts for under half, and the remainder has no known explanation. V, J and clone size are those of that table, while D and trimming were read from the DNA. There are approximately 280,000 clones in this sample, and none of them is a singleton. 1.2% of the sample lies in the top ten.

Pooled mouse cutaneous lymph node cells were stained for CD4, CD8alpha, NKG2D, NKG2ACE and other markers and were then sorted on a BD Influx. The sample comprised CD4+ T cells sorted from a lymph node. The TCR originated in a C3H/HeJ mouse with alopecia areata. This mouse strain carries MHC haplotype H2-k. The chain is assembled from TRBV13-2 and TRBJ2-7; the D segment could be TRBD2, given 5 matching bases. The CDR3: CASGDGTSDEQYF. The sequenced CDR3 bases are TGTGCCAGCGGTGATGGGACTTCGGAT.